This T cell receptor beta chain was observed in a study of blood T cell repertoires in COVID-19. Study information: The United States, Italy and Spain provided the acute and convalescent COVID-19 samples. Sample material is recorded as cDNA or gDNA derived from T cells, B-cell-depleted T cells, or PBMCs.

Cohorts were determined from participant-reported clinical history. The CDR3 covers 16 residues. The V end lost 5 bases, the J end lost 0 bases, and 14 bases lay between the germline ends. Germline CDR1 and CDR2: SGHVS and FNYEAQ. Original processing methods: Amplified reference gene primers provided the basis for estimating nucleated cell counts. The data were produced by immunoSEQ multiplex PCR, yet TCRdb's version contains in-frame clones alone and is incomplete. D and trimming come from the DNA, and the V and J calls and clone size come from that table. The table records 260,000 or so clones, 88% of them present only once.

Sequences were obtained from PBMCs or T cells enriched from blood (not recorded which). The gene calls are TRBV7-6 and TRBJ1-5; D is ambiguous. This receptor was obtained from a woman in her thirties or forties with acute COVID-19. This chain's CDR3 is CASSRGGVGSNQPQHF. For the CDR3, the DNA is TGTGCCAGCAGCCGTGGCGGGGTCGGTAGCAATCAGCCCCAGCATTTT.